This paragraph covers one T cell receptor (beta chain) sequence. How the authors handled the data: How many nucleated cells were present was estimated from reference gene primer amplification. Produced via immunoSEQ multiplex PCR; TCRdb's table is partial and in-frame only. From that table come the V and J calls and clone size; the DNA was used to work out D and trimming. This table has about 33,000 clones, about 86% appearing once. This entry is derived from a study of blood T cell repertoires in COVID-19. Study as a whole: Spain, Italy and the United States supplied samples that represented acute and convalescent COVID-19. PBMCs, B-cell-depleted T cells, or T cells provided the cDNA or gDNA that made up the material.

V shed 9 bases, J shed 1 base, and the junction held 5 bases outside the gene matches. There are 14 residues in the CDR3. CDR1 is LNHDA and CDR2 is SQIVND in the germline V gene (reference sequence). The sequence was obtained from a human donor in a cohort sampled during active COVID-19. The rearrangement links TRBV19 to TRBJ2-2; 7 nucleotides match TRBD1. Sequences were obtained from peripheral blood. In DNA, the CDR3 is TGTGCCAGCATACAGGGGTTGAACACCGGGGAGCTGTTTTTT. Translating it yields CASIQGLNTGELFF.